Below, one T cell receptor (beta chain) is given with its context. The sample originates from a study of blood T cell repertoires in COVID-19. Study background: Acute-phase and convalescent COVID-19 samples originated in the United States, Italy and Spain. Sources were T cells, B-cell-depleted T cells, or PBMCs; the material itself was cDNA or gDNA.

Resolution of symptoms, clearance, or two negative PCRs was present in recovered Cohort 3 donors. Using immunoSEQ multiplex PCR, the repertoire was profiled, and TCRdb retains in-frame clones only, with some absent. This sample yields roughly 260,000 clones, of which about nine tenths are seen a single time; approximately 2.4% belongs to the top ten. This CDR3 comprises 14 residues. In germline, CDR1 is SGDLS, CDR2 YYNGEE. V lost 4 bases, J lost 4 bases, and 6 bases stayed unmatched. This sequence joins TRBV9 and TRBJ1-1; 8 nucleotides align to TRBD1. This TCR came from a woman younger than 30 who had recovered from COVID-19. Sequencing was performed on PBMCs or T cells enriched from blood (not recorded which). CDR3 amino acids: CASSFGQGATEAFF. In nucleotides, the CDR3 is TGTGCCAGCAGCTTCGGACAGGGAGCCACTGAAGCTTTCTTT.